This T cell receptor beta chain was sequenced in a study of cytomegalovirus exposure and HLA in healthy donors. The primer mix had 60 Vbeta and 13 Jbeta primers. Assay: immunoSEQ multiplex PCR; the TCRdb copy retains only in-frame clones and omits some. Found here are 250,000 to 350,000 clones, 70% to 90% of them singletons; the top ten hold less than 4%. Looked up from germline, CDR1 is KGHSH and CDR2 is LQKENI. CDR3 size: 13 residues. Between the trimmed V and J ends, which lost 2 bases and 4 bases, there was a span of 7 bases. V is TRBV18 and J is TRBJ2-3, with D unresolved. Sequencing input: PBMCs. The TCR originated in a man in his forties or fifties in good health and CMV-seropositive. CDR3 sequence reads: CASSPGAADTQYF. The CDR3 bases are TGTGCCAGCTCACCAGGTGCGGCAGATACGCAGTATTTT. The variable domain in full, completed from reference TRBV18 and TRBJ2-3, reads NAGVMQNPRHLVRRRGQEARLRCSPMKGHSHVYWYRQLPEEGLKFMVYLQKENIIDESGMPKERFSAEFPKEGPSILRIQQVVRGDSAAYFCASSPGAADTQYFGPGTRLTVL.